This T cell receptor beta chain emerged from a study of T cells expressing NK-cell markers. Study context: Out of eight donors sequenced, seven tested HCMV-seropositive and the remaining one seronegative. Study-wide findings and caveats: Uncertainty persisted over the HCMV specificity of expanded NKG2C+ T cell clones. Several donors had dominant NKG2C+ clonotypes that comprised about 1.0-7.5% of their CD8+ T cells.

Reanalyzing the 5' RACE reads, TCRdb keeps one entry per CDR3 protein, without DNA. The sample includes about 370,000 distinct CDR3 sequences. On this clonotype itself: Its cognate antigen is unknown.

Germline-derived CDR1 and CDR2 are SNHLY and FYNNEI. The CDR3 loop spans 15 amino acids. The sample consisted of blood T cells: a sorted CD56 or NKG2C T cell subset, CD4+ or CD8+ T cells, or bulk PBMC T cells (not recorded which). V and J are TRBV2 and TRBJ1-4. This clonotype originated in a woman between 45 and 60 years old in good health. This chain's CDR3 is CASAASHRSNEKLFF.